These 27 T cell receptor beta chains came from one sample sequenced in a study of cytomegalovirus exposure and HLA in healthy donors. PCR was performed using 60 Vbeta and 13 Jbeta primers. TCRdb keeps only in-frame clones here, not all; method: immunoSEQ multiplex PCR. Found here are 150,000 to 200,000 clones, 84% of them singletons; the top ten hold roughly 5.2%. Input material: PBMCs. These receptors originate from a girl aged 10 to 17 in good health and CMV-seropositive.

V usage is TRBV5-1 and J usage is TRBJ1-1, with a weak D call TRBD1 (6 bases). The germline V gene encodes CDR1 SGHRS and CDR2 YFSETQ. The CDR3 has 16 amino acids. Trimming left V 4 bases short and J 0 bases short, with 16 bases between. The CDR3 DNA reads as TGCGCCAGCAGCCCAGGACAGTTGAAACTGAACACTGAAGCTTTCTTT. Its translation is CASSPGQLKLNTEAFF. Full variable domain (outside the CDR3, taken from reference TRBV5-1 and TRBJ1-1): KAGVTQTPRYLIKTRGQQVTLSCSPISGHRSVSWYQQTPGQGLQFLFEYFSETQRNKGNFPGRFSGRQFSNSRSEMNVSTLELGDSALYLCASSPGQLKLNTEAFFGQGTRLTVV.

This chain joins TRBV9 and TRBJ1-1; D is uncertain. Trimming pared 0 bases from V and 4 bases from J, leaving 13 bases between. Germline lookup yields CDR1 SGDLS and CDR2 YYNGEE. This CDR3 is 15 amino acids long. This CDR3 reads CASSVGSGMVTEAFF. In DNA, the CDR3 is TGTGCCAGCAGCGTAGGCTCCGGTATGGTCACTGAAGCTTTCTTT.

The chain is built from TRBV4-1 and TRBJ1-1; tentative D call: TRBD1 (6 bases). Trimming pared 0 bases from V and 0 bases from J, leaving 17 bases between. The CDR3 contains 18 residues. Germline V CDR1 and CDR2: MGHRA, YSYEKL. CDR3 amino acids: CASSQESRGVSMNTEAFF. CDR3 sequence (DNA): TGCGCCAGCAGCCAAGAGTCCAGGGGTGTCAGTATGAACACTGAAGCTTTCTTT.

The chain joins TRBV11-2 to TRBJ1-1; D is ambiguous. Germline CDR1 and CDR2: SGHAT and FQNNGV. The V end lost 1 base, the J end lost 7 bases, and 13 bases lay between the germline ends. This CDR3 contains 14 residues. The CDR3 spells CASSLVITGNEAFF. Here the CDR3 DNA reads TGTGCCAGCAGCTTAGTTATAACGGGAAATGAAGCTTTCTTT.

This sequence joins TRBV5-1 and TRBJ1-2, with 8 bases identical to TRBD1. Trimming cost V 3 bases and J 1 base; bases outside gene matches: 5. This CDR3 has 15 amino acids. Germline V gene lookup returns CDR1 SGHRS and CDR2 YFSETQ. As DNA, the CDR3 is TGCGCCAGCAGCTCATGGACAGGGAGTAACTATGGCTACACCTTC. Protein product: CASSSWTGSNYGYTF.

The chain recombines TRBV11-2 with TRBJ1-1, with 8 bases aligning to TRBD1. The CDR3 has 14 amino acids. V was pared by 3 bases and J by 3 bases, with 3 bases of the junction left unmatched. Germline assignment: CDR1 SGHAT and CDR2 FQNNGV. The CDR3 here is CASSFRRGHTEAFF. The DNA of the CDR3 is TGTGCCAGCAGCTTTCGCAGGGGGCACACTGAAGCTTTCTTT.

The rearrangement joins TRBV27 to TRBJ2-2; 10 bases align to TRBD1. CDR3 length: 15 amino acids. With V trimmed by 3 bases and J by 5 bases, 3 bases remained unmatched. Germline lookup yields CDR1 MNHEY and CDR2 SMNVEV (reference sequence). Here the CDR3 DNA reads TGTGCCAGCAGTTTGGACAGGGGGGGGACCGGGGAGCTGTTTTTT. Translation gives CASSLDRGGTGELFF.

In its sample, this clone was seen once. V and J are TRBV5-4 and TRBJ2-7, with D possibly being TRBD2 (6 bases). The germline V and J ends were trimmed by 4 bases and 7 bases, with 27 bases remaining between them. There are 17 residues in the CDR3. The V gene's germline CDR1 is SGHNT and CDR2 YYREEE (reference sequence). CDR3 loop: CASSPPGWGGVVGEQYF. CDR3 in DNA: TGTGCCAGCAGCCCCCCGGGGTGGGGCGGGGTCGTGGGTGAGCAGTACTTC.

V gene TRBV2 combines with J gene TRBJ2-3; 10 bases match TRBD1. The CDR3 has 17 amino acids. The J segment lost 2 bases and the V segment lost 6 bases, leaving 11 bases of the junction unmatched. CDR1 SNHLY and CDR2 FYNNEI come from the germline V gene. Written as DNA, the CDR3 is TGTGCCAGCAGCCGGTTGAGACAGGGGGCGCCCACAGATACGCAGTATTTT. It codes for CASSRLRQGAPTDTQYF.

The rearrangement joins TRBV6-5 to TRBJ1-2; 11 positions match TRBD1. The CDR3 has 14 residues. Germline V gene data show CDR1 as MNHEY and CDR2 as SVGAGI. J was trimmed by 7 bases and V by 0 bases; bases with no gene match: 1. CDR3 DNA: TGTGCCAGCAGTTACTCGGGGACAGGGGGTGGCTACACCTTC. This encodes CASSYSGTGGGYTF.

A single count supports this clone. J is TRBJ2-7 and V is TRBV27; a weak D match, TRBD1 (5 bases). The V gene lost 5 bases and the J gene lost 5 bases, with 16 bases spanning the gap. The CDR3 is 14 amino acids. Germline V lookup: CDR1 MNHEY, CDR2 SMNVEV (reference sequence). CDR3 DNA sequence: TGTGCCAGCAGTCTCCACCCAGGGTCTCACGAGCAGTACTTC. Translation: CASSLHPGSHEQYF.

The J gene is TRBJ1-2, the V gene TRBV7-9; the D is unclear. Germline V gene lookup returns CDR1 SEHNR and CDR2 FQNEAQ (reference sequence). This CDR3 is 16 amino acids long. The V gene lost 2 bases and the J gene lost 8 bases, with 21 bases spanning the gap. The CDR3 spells CASSLPDINPPRGYTF. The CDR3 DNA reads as TGTGCCAGCAGCTTACCAGACATAAACCCCCCTCGGGGCTACACCTTC.

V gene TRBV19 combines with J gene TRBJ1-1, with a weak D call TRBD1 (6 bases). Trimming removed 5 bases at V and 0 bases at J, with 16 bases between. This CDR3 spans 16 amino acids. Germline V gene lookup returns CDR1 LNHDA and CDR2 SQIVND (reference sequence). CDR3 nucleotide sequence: TGTGCCAGTAGTGGGGGACCCGGGGGGCTGAACACTGAAGCTTTCTTT. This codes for CASSGGPGGLNTEAFF.

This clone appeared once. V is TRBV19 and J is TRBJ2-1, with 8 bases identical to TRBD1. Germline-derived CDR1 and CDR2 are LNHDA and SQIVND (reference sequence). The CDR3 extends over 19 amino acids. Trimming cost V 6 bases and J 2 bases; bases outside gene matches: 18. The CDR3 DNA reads TGTGCCAGTAGGGAACACGGACAGGGTGGGGTGTGGCCCTACAATGAGCAGTTCTTC. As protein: CASREHGQGGVWPYNEQFF.

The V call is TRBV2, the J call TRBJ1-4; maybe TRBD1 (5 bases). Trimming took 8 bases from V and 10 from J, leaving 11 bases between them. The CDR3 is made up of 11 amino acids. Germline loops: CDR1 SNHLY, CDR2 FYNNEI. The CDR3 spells CASSMGGKLFF. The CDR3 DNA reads TGTGCCAGCTCCATGGGGGGAAAACTGTTTTTT.

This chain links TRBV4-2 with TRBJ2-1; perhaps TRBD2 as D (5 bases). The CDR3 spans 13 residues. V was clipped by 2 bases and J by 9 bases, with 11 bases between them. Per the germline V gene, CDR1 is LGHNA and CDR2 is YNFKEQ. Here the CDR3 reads CASSQSLVAEQFF. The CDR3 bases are TGTGCCAGCAGCCAATCACTAGTTGCTGAGCAGTTCTTC.

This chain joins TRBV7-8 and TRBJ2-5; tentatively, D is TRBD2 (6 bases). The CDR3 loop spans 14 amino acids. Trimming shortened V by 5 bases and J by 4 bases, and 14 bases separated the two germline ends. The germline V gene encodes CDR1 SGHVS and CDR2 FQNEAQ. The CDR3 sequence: CASSPGTGGETQYF. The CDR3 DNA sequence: TGTGCCAGCAGCCCCGGGACTGGTGGAGAGACCCAGTACTTC.

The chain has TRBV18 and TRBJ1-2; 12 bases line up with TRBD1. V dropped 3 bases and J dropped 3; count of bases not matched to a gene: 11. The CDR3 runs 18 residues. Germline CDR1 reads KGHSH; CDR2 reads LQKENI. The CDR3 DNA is TGTGCCAGCTCACCGCTCGTGGGGACAGGGGGCCTTCACTATGGCTACACCTTC. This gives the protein CASSPLVGTGGLHYGYTF.

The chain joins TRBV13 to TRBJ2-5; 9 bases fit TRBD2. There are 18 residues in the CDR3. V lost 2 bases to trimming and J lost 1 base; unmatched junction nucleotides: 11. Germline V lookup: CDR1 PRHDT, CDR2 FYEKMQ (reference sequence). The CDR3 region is CASSLNRLAGPFQETQYF. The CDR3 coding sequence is TGTGCCAGCAGCTTAAATAGGCTAGCGGGGCCCTTCCAAGAGACCCAGTACTTC.

The CDR3 DNA reads TGCGCCAGCAGCCCCAATAAGAGGCTAATTACCGGGACAGGGGATGAGCAGTTCTTC. It translates to CASSPNKRLITGTGDEQFF. The chain is built from TRBV5-1 and TRBJ2-1; 10 bases align to TRBD1. CDR1 and CDR2 from the germline V gene are SGHRS and YFSETQ. This CDR3 spans 19 amino acids. Trimming took 4 bases from V and 8 from J; bases not matched to a gene: 21. The whole variable domain, remainder taken from reference TRBV5-1 and TRBJ2-1, is KAGVTQTPRYLIKTRGQQVTLSCSPISGHRSVSWYQQTPGQGLQFLFEYFSETQRNKGNFPGRFSGRQFSNSRSEMNVSTLELGDSALYLCASSPNKRLITGTGDEQFFGPGTRLTVL.

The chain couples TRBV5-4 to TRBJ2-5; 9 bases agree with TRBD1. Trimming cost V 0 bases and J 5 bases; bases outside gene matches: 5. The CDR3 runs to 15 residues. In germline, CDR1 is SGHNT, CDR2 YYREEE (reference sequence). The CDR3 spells CASSLAGTGSETQYF. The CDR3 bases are TGTGCCAGCAGCTTGGCCGGGACAGGGTCCGAGACCCAGTACTTC.

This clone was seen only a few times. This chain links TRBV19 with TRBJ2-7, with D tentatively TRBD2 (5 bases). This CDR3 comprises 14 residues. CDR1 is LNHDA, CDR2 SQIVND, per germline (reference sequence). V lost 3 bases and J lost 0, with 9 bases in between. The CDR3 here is CASSITGYSYEQYF. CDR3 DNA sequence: TGTGCCAGTAGTATTACGGGGTACTCCTACGAGCAGTACTTC.

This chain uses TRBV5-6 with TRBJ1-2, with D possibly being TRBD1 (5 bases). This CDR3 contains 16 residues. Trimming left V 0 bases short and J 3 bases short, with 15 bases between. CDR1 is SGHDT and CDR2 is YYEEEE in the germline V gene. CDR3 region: CASSLEEPGWDYGYTF. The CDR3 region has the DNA TGTGCCAGCAGCTTGGAAGAGCCAGGGTGGGACTATGGCTACACCTTC.

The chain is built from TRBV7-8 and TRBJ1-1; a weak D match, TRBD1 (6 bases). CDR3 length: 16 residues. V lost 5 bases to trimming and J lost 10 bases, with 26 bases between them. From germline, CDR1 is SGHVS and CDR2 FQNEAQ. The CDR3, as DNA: TGTGCCAGCAGCCCTCTCCTTGGGGGCAGCGAGGCCGGAGCTTTCTTT. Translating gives CASSPLLGGSEAGAFF. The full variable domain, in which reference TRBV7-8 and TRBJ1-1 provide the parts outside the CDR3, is GAGVSQSPRYKVAKRGQDVALRCDPISGHVSLFWYQQALGQGPEFLTYFQNEAQLDKSGLPSDRFFAERPEGSVSTLKIQRTQQEDSAVYLCASSPLLGGSEAGAFFGQGTRLTVV.

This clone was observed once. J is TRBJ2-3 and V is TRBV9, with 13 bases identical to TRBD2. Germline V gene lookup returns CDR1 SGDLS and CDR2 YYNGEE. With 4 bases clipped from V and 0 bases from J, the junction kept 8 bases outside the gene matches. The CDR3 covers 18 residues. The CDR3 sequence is CASSFLTSGGPSTDTQYF. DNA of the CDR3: TGTGCCAGCAGCTTCTTGACTAGCGGGGGGCCGAGCACAGATACGCAGTATTTT. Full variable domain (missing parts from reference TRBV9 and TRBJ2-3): DSGVTQTPKHLITATGQRVTLRCSPRSGDLSVYWYQQSLDQGLQFLIQYYNGEERAKGNILERFSAQQFPDLHSELNLSSLELGDSALYFCASSFLTSGGPSTDTQYFGPGTRLTVL.

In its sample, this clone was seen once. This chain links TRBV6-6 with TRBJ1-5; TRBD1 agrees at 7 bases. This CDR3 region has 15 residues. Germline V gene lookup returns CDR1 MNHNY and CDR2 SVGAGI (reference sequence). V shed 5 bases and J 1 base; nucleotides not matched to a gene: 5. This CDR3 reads CASSTGQSSNQPQHF. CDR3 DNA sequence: TGTGCCAGCAGTACGGGACAGTCAAGCAATCAGCCCCAGCATTTT.

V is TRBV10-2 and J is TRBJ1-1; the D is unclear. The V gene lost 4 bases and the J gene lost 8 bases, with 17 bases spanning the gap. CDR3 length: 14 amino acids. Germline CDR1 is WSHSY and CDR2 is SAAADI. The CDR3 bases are TGCGCCAGCAGTGGGACCCCCGAGGCGGGGGAAGCTTTCTTT. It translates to CASSGTPEAGEAFF.